This TCR beta chain derives from a study of blood T cell repertoires in COVID-19. V dropped 4 bases and J dropped 5; count of bases not matched to a gene: 25. This CDR3 spans 20 amino acids. The V gene's germline CDR1 is MNHEY and CDR2 SVGEGT. The repertoire was sequenced with immunoSEQ multiplex PCR; TCRdb's copy has only in-frame clones and lacks some. In the table there are 150,000 to 250,000 clones, about 90% of which are singletons. Material: PBMCs or T cells enriched from blood (not recorded which). The clonotype originates from a woman aged 25 to 39 who had recovered from COVID-19. The V gene is TRBV6-2 or TRBV6-3, the J gene TRBJ1-2; 7 bases map to TRBD1. The CDR3 DNA follows: TGTGCCAGCAGTTCTACAGGAAGAGGGACAGCTAAGTTAAGGTCGTATGGCTACACCTTC. Translation: CASSSTGRGTAKLRSYGYTF.